This T cell receptor (beta chain) was sequenced in a study of identical twins. Study observations and caveats: Fewer insertions characterized abundant cord blood beta clonotypes, whereas memory repertoires showed none.

V lost 3 bases and J 5 bases, leaving 7 bases between the germline ends. This CDR3 contains 12 residues. Germline lookup yields CDR1 SEHNR and CDR2 FQNEAQ (reference sequence). In every case, the donor was a healthy Caucasian. One entry per CDR3 protein results from TCRdb running MiXCR on the 5' RACE reads. This table has a few hundred thousand distinct CDR3 sequences, about 12% appearing once. This clonotype was counted only a few times. Its antigen remains unidentified. These same records also appear under a second study, on yellow fever vaccine responses in identical twins.

The sequence was obtained from a woman aged 18-29 years in good health. The chain has TRBV7-9 and TRBJ2-5; D not certain. Sequenced material: CD8+ T cells sorted from blood. In nucleotides, the CDR3 is TGTGCCAGCAGCTTTACAGACGAGACCCAGTACTTC. This gives the protein CASSFTDETQYF. The complete variable domain, with remaining parts taken from reference TRBV7-9 and TRBJ2-5, reads DTGVSQNPRHKITKRGQNVTFRCDPISEHNRLYWYRQTLGQGPEFLTYFQNEAQLEKSRLLSDRFSAERPKGSFSTLEIQRTEQGDSAMYLCASSFTDETQYFGPGTRLLVL.